This T cell receptor beta chain was obtained from a study of T cell repertoires in cytomegalovirus infection. Study summary: Matching HLA type, along with CMV infection, was indicated by public TCR beta signatures.

TCRdb fed the reads into MiXCR, producing one record per CDR3 protein. In the table there are fewer than 300,000 distinct CDR3 sequences, about 23% of which are singletons. Concerning this clonotype: The antigen is unknown.

Study-level points and caveats: Cumulated frequencies of public TCR beta families served to identify carriers of CMV plus the relevant HLA. Clonotype analysis showed dominance of the ex vivo response by HLA-C-restricted CMV-specific TCR beta clonotypes.

The CDR3 totals 16 residues. Germline-derived CDR1 and CDR2 are SQVTM and ANQGSEA. Trimming took 8 bases from V and 0 from J; bases not matched to a gene: 12. This receptor was identified in a human donor in good health (CMV status not recorded). Some clones in this sample may be carry-over from other donors' samples. Sample: PBMCs. The rearrangement uses TRBV29-1 and TRBJ2-1; 8 bases agree with TRBD2. This chain's CDR3 is CSTLAEKRNSYNEQFF. DNA of the CDR3: TGCAGCACACTAGCGGAAAAAAGAAACTCCTACAATGAGCAGTTCTTC.